This TCR beta chain was recorded in a study of control samples from healthy donors and cancer patients (dated by TCRdb to the early 2020s). The method behind the library was the immunoSEQ multiplex PCR assay. Sourced from immuneACCESS, this table was stored by TCRdb with only in-frame sequences that have V and J called. A share of the clones is absent; for the studies checked, an unresolved V gene accounts for under half, and the remainder has no known explanation. The table for this sample lists around 83,000 clones; approximately 93% of them were counted only once. The ten largest clones take up over 0.95% of the sample. Worth noting for this clone: The target of this receptor is not known. No much larger clone exists at a distance of one base, and base qualities are not known.

Material: PBMCs. The TCR sequence derives from a woman aged 35 to 49 with lung cancer.

The CDR3 protein: CASRPDGTYWGNQPQHF. At the DNA level, the sequence is TGTGCCAGCAGACCTGATGGGACATATTGGGGCAATCAGCCCCAGCATTTT. This chain joins TRBV28 to TRBJ1-5; TRBD1 is perhaps the D gene, given 6 matching bases. The CDR1 and CDR2 encoded by the germline V gene are MDHEN and SYDVKM. Trimming at the junction amounts to 6 bases on V and 2 bases on J, and the germline ends lie 20 bases apart. The CDR3 goes from the cysteine to the phenylalanine over 17 residues. Kept here is only the CDR3 DNA, which spans 51 bases and is read in frame from base 1.